One and the same sample provided the 5 T cell receptor beta chains below, sequenced in a study of blood T cell repertoires in COVID-19. Data came from immunoSEQ multiplex PCR; TCRdb stores just in-frame clones and leaves some out. Of about 240,000 clones detected, around 81% appear once; the ten largest clones hold 5% to 8%. The material sequenced was peripheral blood. Receptors originate from a woman aged 55 to 70 with active or convalescent COVID-19.

This rearrangement joins TRBV6-5 to TRBJ2-1; TRBD2 agrees at 9 bases. From germline, CDR1 is MNHEY and CDR2 SVGAGI. The CDR3 is 15 amino acids. Germline trimming cut 10 bases from V and 9 bases from J; bases unmatched to any gene: 16. The CDR3 loop reads CATDRRASGDFEQFF. CDR3 DNA sequence: TGTGCCACCGACCGGCGGGCTAGCGGGGACTTTGAGCAGTTCTTC.

This rearrangement joins TRBV9 to TRBJ2-5; 7 bases are a match to TRBD1. Germline CDR1 reads SGDLS; CDR2 reads YYNGEE. V was clipped by 3 bases and J by 1 base; unmatched bases: 12. This CDR3 has 17 amino acids. CDR3 amino acids: CASSAGTEPRSQETQYF. CDR3 sequence (DNA): TGTGCCAGCAGCGCCGGGACAGAACCCCGATCCCAAGAGACCCAGTACTTC. The whole variable domain, filled in from reference TRBV9 and TRBJ2-5, reads DSGVTQTPKHLITATGQRVTLRCSPRSGDLSVYWYQQSLDQGLQFLIQYYNGEERAKGNILERFSAQQFPDLHSELNLSSLELGDSALYFCASSAGTEPRSQETQYFGPGTRLLVL.

This chain joins TRBV12-5 and TRBJ2-7, with 12 bases matching TRBD2. The trim removed 5 bases at V and 12 bases at J, leaving 5 bases unmatched. The length of the CDR3 is 12 residues. In germline, CDR1 is LGHNT, CDR2 FRNRAP. The CDR3 coding sequence is TGTGCTAGTGGTGGACTAGCGGGGCTTCGGTACTTC. Translating gives CASGGLAGLRYF. The variable domain in full, with the rest retrieved from reference TRBV12-5 and TRBJ2-7, is DARVTQTPRHKVTEMGQEVTMRCQPILGHNTVFWYRQTMMQGLELLAYFRNRAPLDDSGMPKDRFSAEMPDATLATLKIQPSEPRDSAVYFCASGGLAGLRYFGPGTRLTVT.

The chain recombines TRBV19 with TRBJ2-1, with TRBD1 identical over 9 bases. This CDR3 is built from 15 residues. V dropped 6 bases and J dropped 0; count of bases not matched to a gene: 3. Germline-derived CDR1 and CDR2 are LNHDA and SQIVND (reference sequence). The CDR3 here is CASRKQGASYNEQFF. For the CDR3, the DNA is TGTGCCAGTAGGAAACAGGGGGCCTCCTACAATGAGCAGTTCTTC.

This clone has just a few counts. V is TRBV19 and J is TRBJ2-2, with TRBD2 identical over 13 bases. Germline V gene sequence: CDR1 LNHDA, CDR2 SQIVND (reference sequence). The CDR3 is 17 residues long. Germline trimming cut 6 bases from V and 2 bases from J; bases unmatched to any gene: 6. CDR3 DNA sequence: TGTGCCAGTAGCATACTAGCGGGGGGGCCAAACACCGGGGAGCTGTTTTTT. Its translation: CASSILAGGPNTGELFF.